The entry that follows covers one T cell receptor (beta chain) sequence. Original analysis: Estimates of nucleated cell counts were drawn from the amplification of reference gene primers. Some clones are missing from TCRdb's copy, which holds only in-frame ones; the method was immunoSEQ multiplex PCR. The V and J calls and clone size come from that table; D and trimming were worked out from the DNA. The table lists roughly 240,000 clones, around 82% of them singletons. The sample belongs to a study of blood T cell repertoires in COVID-19. Trimming removed 2 bases at V and 4 bases at J, with 15 bases between. The CDR3 is made up of 15 amino acids. Germline lookup yields CDR1 SGHTA and CDR2 FQGNSA.

The rearrangement uses TRBV7-2 and TRBJ2-7; D perhaps matches TRBD2 (5 bases). The sequence was collected from a woman between 65 and 79 years old with acute or convalescent COVID-19. Sequenced sample: peripheral blood. DNA of the CDR3: TGTGCCAGCAGCTTACGAGGAGGAACGGGTTACGAGCAGTACTTC. Translation: CASSLRGGTGYEQYF.